The rows below give T cell receptor beta chains drawn from one sample of a study of cytomegalovirus exposure and HLA in healthy donors. Generated by immunoSEQ multiplex PCR, the TCRdb table keeps only in-frame clones and is missing some. This sample carries approximately 100,000 clones, 75% of them seen once, and the ten largest clones take about 10%. Sequenced input: PBMCs. Receptors were obtained from a man aged 50-60 years in good health and CMV-seronegative. Each CDR3 is given with its conserved first and last residue. D genes are given only for firm matches. Size is stated for part of the rows, as once, few or many counts, or as a class when the clone is expanded.

D gene	J gene	CDR3 length	clone size	V gene	CDR3 protein	CDR3 DNA
-	TRBJ2-4	15	-	TRBV28	CASSFSGLAKNIQYF	TGTGCCAGCAGTTTCTCAGGATTAGCCAAAAACATTCAGTACTTC
-	TRBJ1-5	15	-	TRBV19	CASSPPHGGNQPQHF	TGTGCCAGTAGTCCCCCACATGGGGGGAATCAGCCCCAGCATTTT
-	TRBJ1-4	13	once	TRBV7-9	CSSSWGGAEKLFF	TGTTCCAGCAGCTGGGGGGGGGCTGAAAAACTGTTTTTT
-	TRBJ2-6	15	-	TRBV6-1	CASSRDFSGANVLTF	TGTGCCAGCAGTAGGGACTTCTCTGGGGCCAACGTCCTGACTTTC
TRBD1	TRBJ1-5	15	-	TRBV5-6	CASSSGQTDLQPQHF	TGTGCCAGCAGCTCGGGACAGACAGACCTACAGCCCCAGCATTTT
-	TRBJ1-5	12	-	TRBV2	CASQGIDQPQHF	TGTGCCAGCCAGGGGATCGATCAGCCCCAGCATTTT
-	TRBJ2-3	16	-	TRBV5-6	CASTSRGDWRTDTQYF	TGTGCCAGCACCTCACGGGGTGACTGGCGCACAGATACGCAGTATTTT
-	TRBJ1-4	13	-	TRBV6-6	CASSPVREEKLFF	TGTGCCAGCAGCCCCGTAAGGGAGGAAAAACTGTTTTTT
-	TRBJ1-1	12	few	TRBV6-5	CASSQGNTEAFF	TGTGCCAGCAGTCAGGGTAACACTGAAGCTTTCTTT
-	TRBJ1-6	15	-	TRBV19	CASRDRTGANSPLHF	TGTGCCAGCCGCGACAGGACTGGGGCAAATTCACCCCTCCACTTT
-	TRBJ1-2	14	once	TRBV9	CASSVSGGTYGYTF	TGTGCCAGCAGCGTATCGGGGGGTACCTATGGCTACACCTTC
TRBD2	TRBJ2-7	13	-	TRBV27	CASRLAGAYEQYF	TGTGCCAGCAGACTAGCGGGAGCCTACGAGCAGTACTTC
-	TRBJ2-4	13	few	TRBV5-1	CASSSVVKNIQYF	TGCGCCAGCAGCTCAGTTGTCAAAAACATTCAGTACTTC
TRBD2	TRBJ2-7	16	-	TRBV7-3	CASSLIPVAGAYEQYF	TGTGCCAGCAGCTTAATACCCGTAGCGGGGGCCTACGAGCAGTACTTC
TRBD2	TRBJ2-1	19	-	TRBV14	CASSQGVLAGGVKSNEQFF	TGTGCCAGCAGCCAAGGGGTACTAGCGGGGGGAGTGAAAAGCAATGAGCAGTTCTTC
TRBD2	TRBJ2-4	16	-	TRBV19	CASSIEASGPKNIQYF	TGTGCCAGTAGTATAGAGGCTAGCGGCCCGAAAAACATTCAGTACTTC
-	TRBJ2-3	15	-	TRBV19	CASSMTDRGTDTQYF	TGTGCCAGTAGTATGACAGATAGGGGCACAGATACGCAGTATTTT
TRBD1	TRBJ2-1	16	-	TRBV6-5	CASSYEPRTGLNEQFF	TGTGCCAGCAGTTACGAACCTCGGACAGGATTGAATGAGCAGTTCTTC
TRBD2	TRBJ2-2	14	-	TRBV9	CASRGLADTGELFF	TGTGCCAGTAGGGGACTAGCGGACACCGGGGAGCTGTTTTTT
-	TRBJ2-3	15	-	TRBV6-1	CASSDLRGAGDTQYF	TGTGCCAGCAGTGATCTCAGGGGGGCCGGAGATACGCAGTATTTT
TRBD1	TRBJ1-3	15	-	TRBV15	CATSAGGTEGNTIYF	TGTGCCACCAGCGCGGGGGGGACAGAAGGAAACACCATATATTTT
TRBD2	TRBJ2-5	16	once	TRBV4-2	CASSQSLAGAAETQYF	TGTGCCAGCAGCCAATCACTAGCGGGGGCCGCAGAGACCCAGTACTTC
-	TRBJ2-7	14	few	TRBV11-2	CASSLAGKIYEQYF	TGTGCCAGCAGTTTGGCAGGGAAGATCTACGAGCAGTACTTC
TRBD1	TRBJ2-4	16	-	TRBV7-8	CASSPGTGITKNIQYF	TGTGCCAGCAGTCCCGGGACAGGGATAACCAAAAACATTCAGTACTTC
TRBD2	TRBJ2-2	16	-	TRBV7-2	CASSLVPSGYAGELFF	TGTGCCAGCAGCTTAGTCCCTAGCGGGTACGCCGGGGAGCTGTTTTTT
TRBD2	TRBJ2-5	17	-	TRBV4-2	CASSQSGGTSGTETQYF	TGTGCCAGCAGCCAAAGCGGAGGGACTAGCGGGACAGAGACCCAGTACTTC
-	TRBJ1-2	16	few	TRBV6-5	CASSYSRTGKGHGYTF	TGTGCCAGCAGTTACAGCAGGACGGGGAAGGGCCATGGCTACACCTTC
TRBD1	TRBJ2-2	16	-	TRBV7-9	CSSTWTGAANTGELFF	TGTTCCAGCACCTGGACAGGGGCCGCGAACACCGGGGAGCTGTTTTTT
-	TRBJ1-1	15	-	TRBV19	CASSPYGQSNTEAFF	TGTGCCAGTAGTCCCTATGGACAGTCGAACACTGAAGCTTTCTTT
TRBD1	TRBJ2-1	15	-	TRBV16	CASRQTTGGGNEQFF	TGTGCCAGCCGCCAAACCACAGGGGGAGGAAATGAGCAGTTCTTC
TRBD1	TRBJ2-7	14	-	TRBV6-5	CASSYHRTGDEQYF	TGTGCCAGCAGTTACCATAGGACAGGAGACGAGCAGTACTTC
TRBD1	TRBJ2-1	14	-	TRBV7-9	CASRWGQGGNEQFF	TGTGCCAGCAGGTGGGGACAGGGGGGAAATGAGCAGTTCTTC
-	TRBJ1-5	14	-	TRBV10-3	CAIGRDVRNQPQHF	TGTGCCATCGGGCGGGATGTGCGCAATCAGCCCCAGCATTTT
-	TRBJ1-3	14	-	TRBV7-8	CASSLGVTGNTIYF	TGTGCCAGCAGCTTAGGTGTTACTGGAAACACCATATATTTT
-	TRBJ2-1	12	many	TRBV5-6	CASRYVVSEQFF	TGTGCCAGCAGATACGTCGTTAGTGAGCAGTTCTTC
-	TRBJ1-6	17	-	TRBV5-6	CASSRLTGSSYNSPLHF	TGTGCCAGCAGCAGGTTAACAGGGAGCTCCTATAATTCACCCCTCCACTTT
TRBD1	TRBJ2-5	15	-	TRBV6-6	CASTINRGAPETQYF	TGTGCCAGCACCATCAACAGGGGTGCGCCGGAGACCCAGTACTTC
-	TRBJ2-2	14	-	TRBV2	CASSDLIETGELFF	TGTGCCAGCAGTGATCTAATTGAAACCGGGGAGCTGTTTTTT
-	TRBJ2-2	14	-	TRBV27	CASSPTGLTGELFF	TGTGCCAGCAGTCCCACAGGGCTTACCGGGGAGCTGTTTTTT
-	TRBJ1-6	14	-	TRBV6-6	CASSSGNNNSPLHF	TGTGCCAGCAGTTCAGGGAACAATAATTCACCCCTCCACTTT
-	TRBJ1-5	13	-	TRBV5-6	CASSLTAEEPQHF	TGTGCCAGCAGCTTGACTGCGGAAGAGCCCCAGCATTTT
-	TRBJ1-2	14	-	TRBV27	CASSFQGSGYGYTF	TGTGCCAGCAGTTTCCAGGGGTCGGGCTATGGCTACACCTTC
-	TRBJ2-5	16	-	TRBV27	CASSLLPPIPPETQYF	TGTGCCAGCAGTTTATTACCCCCTATCCCTCCGGAGACCCAGTACTTC
-	TRBJ1-5	12	-	TRBV6-1	CASENGDLPQHF	TGTGCCAGCGAGAACGGAGATCTCCCCCAGCATTTT
-	TRBJ1-5	15	once	TRBV19	CASSIGAQPNQPQHF	TGTGCCAGTAGTATAGGCGCACAGCCCAATCAGCCCCAGCATTTT
TRBD1	TRBJ2-3	15	-	TRBV4-3	CASSQAGTETDTQYF	TGCGCCAGCAGCCAAGCAGGGACAGAGACAGATACGCAGTATTTT
TRBD2	TRBJ2-2	14	few	TRBV25-1	CASSPGLATGELFF	TGTGCCAGCAGCCCGGGACTAGCAACGGGGGAGCTGTTTTTT
-	TRBJ1-1	14	-	TRBV7-2	CASSGKGQGTEAFF	TGTGCCAGCAGCGGGAAGGGGCAGGGCACTGAAGCTTTCTTT
-	TRBJ1-1	14	-	TRBV18	CASSPQGLNTEAFF	TGTGCCAGCTCACCACAGGGGTTGAACACTGAAGCTTTCTTT
-	TRBJ1-2	13	few	TRBV5-8	CASSYAVGVGYTF	TGTGCCAGCAGCTATGCCGTAGGGGTGGGCTACACCTTC
-	TRBJ2-3	16	-	TRBV11-2	CASSFRGLVSTDTQYF	TGTGCCAGCAGCTTTAGGGGCTTGGTTTCCACAGATACGCAGTATTTT
TRBD2	TRBJ2-1	15	-	TRBV18	CASSPGLAGDNEQFF	TGTGCCAGCTCACCGGGACTAGCGGGGGACAATGAGCAGTTCTTC
TRBD1	TRBJ1-5	16	-	TRBV7-9	CASSLVGQGSNQPQHF	TGTGCCAGCAGCTTAGTGGGACAGGGTAGCAATCAGCCCCAGCATTTT